This entry describes one T cell receptor beta chain. Libraries were prepared by immunoSEQ multiplex PCR; TCRdb keeps only in-frame clonotypes and omits some of them. Among 170,000 or so clones listed, 90% to 95% were seen once. The sample belongs to a study of control samples from healthy donors and cancer patients. V was clipped by 4 bases and J by 4 bases, with 4 bases between them. CDR3 length equals 11 residues. Germline values: CDR1 LNHDA, CDR2 SQIVND (reference sequence). The sequence came from a woman aged 18-30 years in good health. What was sequenced was blood. This rearrangement joins TRBV19 to TRBJ2-5; D unclear. The DNA of the CDR3 is TGTGCCAGTAGTAGTGGAGAGACCCAGTACTTC. Protein: CASSSGETQYF.